Listed below are T cell receptor beta chains from one sample, sequenced in a study of cytomegalovirus exposure and HLA in healthy donors. Sequenced by immunoSEQ multiplex PCR; TCRdb stores in-frame clones only, minus some. The sample holds 50,000 to 65,000 clones, around 68% seen once. Sequences were obtained from PBMCs. These receptor sequences come from a man between 50 and 59 years old in good health and CMV-seropositive. Each CDR3 is given with its conserved first and last residue. The D gene is left open where the match is weak. Clone size is shown for a subset of rows, as once, few, many or a class of expanded clone.

j_call v_call clone_size cdr3_length d_call cdr3_aa cdr3_nt
TRBJ1-1 TRBV5-8 - 10 - CASRTERAFF TGTGCCAGCCGGACAGAAAGAGCTTTCTTT
TRBJ2-4 TRBV2 - 20 TRBD2 CASSEGLTSGRAGSKNIQYF TGTGCCAGCAGTGAAGGTTTAACTAGCGGGAGGGCCGGATCTAAAAACATTCAGTACTTC
TRBJ1-1 TRBV10-2 - 15 TRBD1 CASSKPGQGNTEAFF TGCGCCAGCAGTAAACCGGGACAGGGGAACACTGAAGCTTTCTTT
TRBJ1-1 TRBV28 - 15 TRBD1 CASSLSGTGGTEAFF TGTGCCAGCAGTTTATCCGGGACAGGGGGCACTGAAGCTTTCTTT
TRBJ1-4 TRBV5-1 - 15 - CASSSDTSANEKLFF TGCGCCAGCAGCTCAGACACCTCAGCAAATGAAAAACTGTTTTTT
TRBJ1-1 TRBV28 few 16 TRBD1 CASSPTGAGMNTEAFF TGTGCCAGCAGTCCGACAGGGGCGGGAATGAACACTGAAGCTTTCTTT
TRBJ1-5 TRBV7-2 - 13 - CASSLAFNQPQHF TGTGCCAGCAGCTTGGCATTCAATCAGCCCCAGCATTTT
TRBJ2-5 TRBV30 - 14 TRBD2 CAWRPSGPKETQYF TGTGCCTGGAGGCCTAGCGGGCCAAAAGAGACCCAGTACTTC
TRBJ2-7 TRBV6-5 - 15 TRBD2 CASSRLADPPYEQYF TGTGCCAGCAGTAGACTAGCGGACCCTCCCTACGAGCAGTACTTC
TRBJ2-1 TRBV10-2 - 16 TRBD2 CASTVAGGPSHNEQFF TGCGCCAGCACGGTAGCGGGGGGCCCTTCACACAATGAGCAGTTCTTC
TRBJ1-2 TRBV5-1 few 14 - CASSLATGIGGYTF TGCGCCAGCAGCTTGGCCACAGGGATTGGTGGCTACACCTTC
TRBJ2-5 TRBV30 - 13 - CAWSVRPGETQYF TGTGCCTGGAGTGTGAGGCCGGGGGAGACCCAGTACTTC
TRBJ2-5 TRBV9 - 16 TRBD2 CASSFSSGRARETQYF TGTGCCAGCAGCTTTTCTAGCGGGAGGGCCCGAGAGACCCAGTACTTC
TRBJ1-5 TRBV9 - 15 - CASSPRGQIAQPQHF TGTGCCAGCAGCCCCCGTGGGCAGATCGCCCAGCCCCAGCATTTT
TRBJ2-7 TRBV27 few 15 TRBD2 CASSLSLAGNYEQYF TGTGCCAGCAGTTTATCGCTAGCGGGAAACTACGAGCAGTACTTC
TRBJ1-6 TRBV4-3 - 16 - CASSQALTGWNSPLHF TGCGCCAGCAGCCAAGCCTTAACAGGGTGGAATTCACCCCTCCACTTT
TRBJ2-7 TRBV27 - 15 - CASSPNPHSSYEQYF TGTGCCAGCAGCCCTAACCCCCATAGCTCCTACGAGCAGTACTTC
TRBJ2-5 TRBV4-1 - 16 TRBD2 CASSSFSGGNKETQYF TGCGCCAGCAGCAGCTTTAGCGGGGGAAATAAAGAGACCCAGTACTTC
TRBJ2-1 TRBV10-2 - 14 TRBD2 CASRDSGRGNEQFF TGCGCCAGCAGAGATAGCGGGAGGGGCAATGAGCAGTTCTTC
TRBJ2-7 TRBV28 - 14 TRBD2 CASIPSGRAYEQYF TGTGCCAGCATTCCCAGCGGGAGGGCCTACGAGCAGTACTTC
TRBJ1-2 TRBV12-5 - 13 - CASGLAQGKGYTF TGTGCTAGTGGTTTGGCTCAGGGTAAGGGCTACACCTTC
TRBJ2-2 TRBV30 - 16 TRBD2 CAWGLAGSVSTGELFF TGTGCCTGGGGACTAGCGGGGAGCGTGTCCACCGGGGAGCTGTTTTTT
TRBJ2-3 TRBV6-5 - 14 - CASSFFTSTDTQYF TGTGCCAGCAGTTTTTTTACTAGCACAGATACGCAGTATTTT
TRBJ2-1 TRBV4-2 - 15 TRBD2 CASSQDLGTSGEQFF TGTGCCAGCAGCCAAGATCTTGGGACTAGCGGTGAGCAGTTCTTC
TRBJ2-2 TRBV5-1 - 16 TRBD2 CASSPALAGTTGELFF TGCGCCAGCAGCCCTGCCTTAGCGGGAACCACCGGGGAGCTGTTTTTT
TRBJ2-7 TRBV7-9 - 15 TRBD1 CASSPRDRAPYEQYF TGTGCCAGCAGCCCCCGGGACAGGGCGCCCTACGAGCAGTACTTC